Listed below are T cell receptor beta chains from one sample, sequenced in a study of blood T cell repertoires in COVID-19. The method was immunoSEQ multiplex PCR; TCRdb's version includes in-frame clones alone and lacks a portion of them. The profile shows 90,000 to 110,000 clones, around 81% of them singletons. Specimen: peripheral blood. These receptor sequences come from a man older than 75 with acute or convalescent COVID-19. The CDR3 runs from the conserved cysteine through the conserved F or W. A D gene is named only where the DNA matches it firmly. Clone size appears in some rows only: once, few, many, or a class for an expanded clone.

j_call clone_size d_call v_call cdr3_nt cdr3_aa
TRBJ1-3 - TRBD1 TRBV28 TGTGCCAGCAGTCCGGCGGGACAGTACTCTGGAAACACCATATATTTT CASSPAGQYSGNTIYF
TRBJ2-2 - - TRBV6-5 TGTGCCAGCAGCCTTGAGGGGGTTAACACCGGGGAGCTGTTTTTT CASSLEGVNTGELFF
TRBJ1-2 - - TRBV19 TGTGCCAGTAGTAGCCGGGATAGTCCTAACTATGGCTACACCTTC CASSSRDSPNYGYTF
TRBJ1-2 - TRBD1 TRBV7-9 TGTGCCAGCAGCTTAGGAGCCAGGGGGAACTATGGCTACACCTTC CASSLGARGNYGYTF
TRBJ2-6 - TRBD1 TRBV16 TGTGCCAGCAGCCAACAGGGGGCTGGGGCCAACGTCCTGACTTTC CASSQQGAGANVLTF
TRBJ1-1 - TRBD1 TRBV7-9 TGTGCCAGCAGCTTGGGGACAGGTTCGAACACTGAAGCTTTCTTT CASSLGTGSNTEAFF
TRBJ1-1 - TRBD1 TRBV28 TGTGCCAGCAGCTCCCAGGGACAGCTGAACACTGAAGCTTTCTTT CASSSQGQLNTEAFF
TRBJ1-2 - - TRBV28 TGTGCCAGCAGTTCTCTTCCCCATGGCTACACCTTC CASSSLPHGYTF
TRBJ2-6 - - TRBV1 TGCACCAGCAGCCAAGAATTACGTATGCTGAGATCTGGGGCCAACGTCCTGACTTTC CTSSQELRMLRSGANVLTF
TRBJ1-2 - TRBD1 TRBV7-8 TGTGCCAGCAGCCCCCAGCCTACAGGGGACTATGGCTACACCTTC CASSPQPTGDYGYTF
TRBJ2-1 - TRBD2 TRBV5-1 TGCGCCAGCAGCTTGACTAGCGGGATAAGCAATGAGCAGTTCTTC CASSLTSGISNEQFF
TRBJ1-1 - TRBD1 TRBV27 TGTGCCAGCAGTTTAACAGGGGGTGCTAACACTGAAGCTTTCTTT CASSLTGGANTEAFF
TRBJ2-1 - - TRBV11-2 TGCGCTCCAAGGCTCAGGCAGCAGTTCTTC CAPRLRQQFF
TRBJ1-5 - - TRBV2 TGTGCCAGCGGCTCAGGTCAGCCCCAGCATTTT CASGSGQPQHF
TRBJ2-2 once TRBD2 TRBV5-5 TGTGCCAGCAGCTTGGGCGGGGGAGGCACCGGGGAGCTGTTTTTT CASSLGGGGTGELFF
TRBJ2-7 - TRBD1 TRBV29-1 TGCAGCGTTGGACAGGGAACCTACGAGCAGTACTTC CSVGQGTYEQYF
TRBJ2-1 - - TRBV4-3 TGCGCCAGCAGCCAATATCTTGGTGGGAGCTCCTACAATGAGCAGTTCTTC CASSQYLGGSSYNEQFF
TRBJ1-3 few - TRBV30 TGTGCCTGGAGTGTAAACGGGAGAAACACCATATATTTT CAWSVNGRNTIYF
TRBJ2-7 - - TRBV29-1 TGCAGCGTTGTACACCTCTACGAGCAGTACTTC CSVVHLYEQYF
TRBJ2-5 few TRBD2 TRBV29-1 TGCAGCGCACTAGCGGGGCAAGAGACCCAGTACTTC CSALAGQETQYF
TRBJ1-2 - TRBD1 TRBV28 TGTGCCAGCAGATTGACAGGGGAGGGCTATGGCTACACCTTC CASRLTGEGYGYTF
TRBJ2-5 - - TRBV15 TGTGCCACCCGGGCGGGGACGTCCCGAAAAGAGACCCAGTACTTC CATRAGTSRKETQYF
TRBJ2-3 - TRBD2 TRBV24-1 TGTGCCACCAGTGATCTAGCGGGAAGTATGGATACGCAGTATTTT CATSDLAGSMDTQYF
TRBJ2-7 once TRBD1 TRBV28 TGTGCCAGCACGACAGGGGAGGACGAGCAGTACTTC CASTTGEDEQYF
TRBJ1-3 - - TRBV28 TGTGCCAGCAGCCCCGGGACAATTGGAAACACCATATATTTT CASSPGTIGNTIYF
TRBJ1-4 - TRBD1 TRBV30 TGTGCCTGGAGCCCGACAGGGCTGGGGTACGAAAAACTGTTTTTT CAWSPTGLGYEKLFF
TRBJ2-7 - TRBD2 TRBV11-1 TGTGCCAGCAGACTTAGCGGGACCAGCTACGAGCAGTACTTC CASRLSGTSYEQYF
TRBJ2-6 - TRBD1 TRBV28 TGTGCCAGCAGTCCCCAGGGGGCTGGGGCCAACGTCCTGACTTTC CASSPQGAGANVLTF
TRBJ2-3 few TRBD1 TRBV7-9 TGTGCCAGCAGCGGACAGGGCACAGATACGCAGTATTTT CASSGQGTDTQYF
TRBJ1-2 many - TRBV27 TGTGCCAGCAGTTTAGCCCTCGGTTTATCCTATGGCTACACCTTC CASSLALGLSYGYTF
TRBJ1-3 - - TRBV28 TGTGCCAGCAGTTTATGGGCAGGGGCTGGAAACACCATATATTTT CASSLWAGAGNTIYF
TRBJ1-3 few - TRBV18 TGTGCCAGCTCACCAGGGGACACCCGAAACACCATATATTTT CASSPGDTRNTIYF
TRBJ1-5 - TRBD1 TRBV18 TGTGCCAGCTCACCAACAGGGGGCAATCAGCCCCAGCATTTT CASSPTGGNQPQHF
TRBJ1-2 - - TRBV7-2 TGTGCCAGCAGCTTAGCACCACAGGGCGTGGGTTATGGCTACACCTTC CASSLAPQGVGYGYTF
TRBJ2-3 - - TRBV19 TGTGCCAGTAGTCCTTCGAGGGGCACAGATACGCAGTATTTT CASSPSRGTDTQYF
TRBJ1-1 few - TRBV28 TGTGCCAGCAGCTCAGTTCGCAGGGTAGTGAACACTGAAGCTTTCTTT CASSSVRRVVNTEAFF
TRBJ1-3 - - TRBV28 TGTGCCAGCAGTCCTCAGGGGTGGAACCGTGGAAACACCATATATTTT CASSPQGWNRGNTIYF
TRBJ1-5 once TRBD1 TRBV30 TGTGCCTGGAGCCCCGGGACAGGGGGCTTGCAGCCCCAGCATTTT CAWSPGTGGLQPQHF
TRBJ2-7 few TRBD1 TRBV5-6 TGTGCCAGCAGCTCCATGACAGGGGGCTACGAGCAGTACTTC CASSSMTGGYEQYF